This T cell receptor beta chain was profiled in a study of shared clonotypes between healthy human individuals. Repertoires were generated with immunoSEQ multiplex PCR, while TCRdb's copy carries only in-frame clones and drops some. The table shows about 1.1 million clones, with around 82% occurring only once. Negatively enriched CD4+ T cells were divided by CD45RA into naive and memory. The sequenced material came from memory CD4+ T cells from PBMCs. This sample's subset: CD45RA-negative fraction. This sequence originates from a man younger than 30 in good health. Some clones in this sample may be carry-over from other donors' samples.

The CDR3 region is CASSTGFTSNQPQHF. The CDR3 DNA reads as TGTGCCAGCAGTACGGGCTTTACTTCCAATCAGCCCCAGCATTTT. The genes are TRBV6-5 and TRBJ1-5; D unclear. Germline V gives CDR1 MNHEY, CDR2 SVGAGI. The CDR3 length is 15 residues. V gave up 5 bases and J gave up 3 bases, with 14 bases separating them.